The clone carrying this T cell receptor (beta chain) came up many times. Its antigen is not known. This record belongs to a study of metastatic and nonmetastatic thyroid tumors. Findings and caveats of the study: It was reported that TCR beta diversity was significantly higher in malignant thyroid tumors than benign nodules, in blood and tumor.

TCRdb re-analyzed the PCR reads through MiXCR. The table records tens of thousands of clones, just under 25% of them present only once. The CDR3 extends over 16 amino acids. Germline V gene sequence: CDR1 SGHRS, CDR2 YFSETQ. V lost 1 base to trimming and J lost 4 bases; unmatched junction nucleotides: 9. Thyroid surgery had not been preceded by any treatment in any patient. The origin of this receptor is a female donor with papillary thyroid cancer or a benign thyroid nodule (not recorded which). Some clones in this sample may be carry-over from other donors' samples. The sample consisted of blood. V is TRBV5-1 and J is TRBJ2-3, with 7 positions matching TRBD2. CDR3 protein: CASSLNGVGGSDTQYF. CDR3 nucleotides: TGCGCCAGCAGCTTGAACGGCGTGGGAGGGTCAGATACGCAGTATTTT.